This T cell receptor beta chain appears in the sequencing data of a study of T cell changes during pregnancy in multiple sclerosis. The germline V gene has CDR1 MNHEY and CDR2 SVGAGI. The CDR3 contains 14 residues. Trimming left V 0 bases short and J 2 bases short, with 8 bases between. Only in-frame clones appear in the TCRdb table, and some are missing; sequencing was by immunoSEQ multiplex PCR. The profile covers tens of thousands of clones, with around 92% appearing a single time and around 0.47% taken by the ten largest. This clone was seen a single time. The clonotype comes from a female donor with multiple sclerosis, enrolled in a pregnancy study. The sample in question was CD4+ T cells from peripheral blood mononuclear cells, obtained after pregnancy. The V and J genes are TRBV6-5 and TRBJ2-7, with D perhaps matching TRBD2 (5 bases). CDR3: CASSYSRSAYEQYF. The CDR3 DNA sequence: TGTGCCAGCAGTTACTCGCGTAGCGCCTACGAGCAGTACTTC.